This T cell receptor (beta chain) was profiled in a study of beta chain features in type 1 diabetes (dated by TCRdb to about 2018). Study-wide context: No differences in mean age, gender distribution, total cell number or subset yield were found between patients and healthy donors. A total of 107,917,701 sorted cells were examined across all samples, and the number of cells per subset was strongly correlated with RNA yield. Whereas all 30 or so donors provided naive and central memory subsets, regulatory and stem cell-like memory subsets were isolated from just 8 patients and about 8 healthy donors. The study compared the TCRB repertoires of sorted circulating CD4+ T cell subsets in recently diagnosed type 1 diabetes patients with those in matched healthy donors. What the authors observed across the whole study: Shorter templates might be favored by PCR, yet because patient and control samples were amplified and corrected together, any such skew would affect both groups equally. In all four CD4+ subsets, TCRB CDR3 length was moderately but significantly shorter in type 1 diabetes patients. Fewer insertions and more nucleotide deletions at VDJ recombination sites were observed in patients with type 1 diabetes, implying thymic rearrangement abnormalities. Because cDNA was sequenced instead of genomic DNA, highly expressing activated cells could be over-represented, though the groups showed no difference in activation or CD3 levels. Naive, central memory and regulatory TCRB repertoires appeared more similar among patients than among healthy donors. Because the HLA sub-analyses included only small numbers of individuals, any influence of HLA type on TCRB rearrangement was left unresolved.

The High Capacity cDNA Reverse Transcription Kit was used to reverse transcribe all of the isolated RNA, meaning that expressed TCRB transcripts were what got sequenced. Deep immunoSEQ sequencing was performed on naive, central memory and regulatory T cell samples, with an average of roughly 3.5 million total reads per sample. Sorted cells were lysed in RLT buffer, and RNA was extracted using DNase-treated RNeasy Micro or Mini kits according to cell number. Each cell subset was processed separately to prevent cross-contamination, with patient and healthy donor samples processed together. The immunoSEQ multiplex PCR was used to amplify TCRB sequences from cDNA, generating 87-bp fragments that spanned the CDR3 region. Sequencing of the amplicons was performed on the Illumina HiSeq platform. Regarding the original processing steps: Synthetic template baselines were used to correct PCR bias computationally, reads within Hamming distance 2 were collapsed, and singletons that could not be merged were discarded. Reads were aligned against IMGT to assign V, D and J genes, CDR3 length and insertions or deletions at six rearrangement sites. Clonotype counts were normalized to sorted cell number within each subset before computing true diversity and Gini coefficients with the tcR R package. Repertoire sharing was quantified using the overlap coefficient calculated on TCRB nucleotide sequences. Out-of-frame TCRB sequences from naive cells were analyzed to stand in for the pre-selection repertoire. Imported from immuneACCESS, the table was reduced by TCRdb to in-frame sequences with V and J called. These copies leave out some clones; in studies compared against another copy, an unresolved V gene accounts for under half, and the cause of the remainder is not known. V, J and clone size derive from that table, while D and trimming were established from the DNA sequence. The sample table contains about 260,000 clones; only one count was recorded for roughly 25% of them. Around 0.011% of the sample goes to the ten largest clones.

CDR1 and CDR2 (GTSNPN, SVGIG) derive from the germline V gene (reference sequence). Spanning cysteine to phenylalanine, the CDR3 consists of 14 amino acids. The kept DNA is CDR3 alone, 42 bases in frame from the first base. Cut back by 0 bases and 6 bases, the V and J ends lie 12 bases apart. As regards this clone: The clone's antigen remains unknown. No base quality information exists; no much larger clone differs at one position.

Each donor gave one peripheral blood draw, averaging approximately 0.12 L, which was collected into heparinised tubes. Naive, central memory, regulatory and stem cell-like memory CD4+ T cells were sorted on a BD FACSAria II using a panel including CD45RO, CCR7, CD25, CD127, CD95 and CD27. All sorted populations exceeded 95% purity. PBMCs were separated immediately by Lymphoprep density gradient centrifugation and were stained directly, without being cultured. So that batch effects would be minimized, each experiment stained and sorted samples in pairs, pairing one healthy donor with one patient. Input material: naive CD4+ T cells from blood. The cell subset or site label for this specimen denotes: true naive CD4+ T cells. The sequence came from a woman aged 25 to 39 with type 1 diabetes. Recombination connected TRBV30 to TRBJ2-1; matching of 6 bases hints at TRBD1 as the D gene. The CDR3 in this case is CAWSVGQSVNEQFF. In nucleotides, the sequence is TGTGCCTGGAGTGTCGGACAGTCGGTCAATGAGCAGTTCTTC.